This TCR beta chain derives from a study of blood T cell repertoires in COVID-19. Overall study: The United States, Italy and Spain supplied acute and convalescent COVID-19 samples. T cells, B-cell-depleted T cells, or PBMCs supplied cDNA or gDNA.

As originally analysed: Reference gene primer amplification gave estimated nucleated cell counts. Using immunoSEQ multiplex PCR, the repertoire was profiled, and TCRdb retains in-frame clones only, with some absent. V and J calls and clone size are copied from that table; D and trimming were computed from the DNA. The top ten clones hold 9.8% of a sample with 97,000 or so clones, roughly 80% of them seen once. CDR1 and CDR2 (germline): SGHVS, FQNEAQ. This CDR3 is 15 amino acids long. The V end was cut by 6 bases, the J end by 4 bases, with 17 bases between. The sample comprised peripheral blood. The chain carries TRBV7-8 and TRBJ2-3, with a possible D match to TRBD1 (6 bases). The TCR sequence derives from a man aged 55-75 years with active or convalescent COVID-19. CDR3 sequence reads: CASRRDRQGSDTQYF. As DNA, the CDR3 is TGTGCCAGCAGACGCGACAGGCAAGGGTCAGATACGCAGTATTTT.